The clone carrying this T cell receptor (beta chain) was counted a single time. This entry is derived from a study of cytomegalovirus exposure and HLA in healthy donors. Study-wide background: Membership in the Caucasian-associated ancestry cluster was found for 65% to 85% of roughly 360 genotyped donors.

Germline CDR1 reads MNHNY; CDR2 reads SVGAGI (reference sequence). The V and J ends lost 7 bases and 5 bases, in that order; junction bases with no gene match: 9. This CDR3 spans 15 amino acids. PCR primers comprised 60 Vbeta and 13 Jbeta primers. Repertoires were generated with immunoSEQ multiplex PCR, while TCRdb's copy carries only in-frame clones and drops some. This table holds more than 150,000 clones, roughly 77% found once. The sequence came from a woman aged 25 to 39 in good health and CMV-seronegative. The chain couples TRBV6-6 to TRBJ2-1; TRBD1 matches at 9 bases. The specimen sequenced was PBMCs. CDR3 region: CASTLPGQGHNEQFF. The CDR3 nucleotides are TGTGCCAGCACCCTACCGGGACAGGGCCACAATGAGCAGTTCTTC.